This T cell receptor beta chain appears in the sequencing data of a study of regulatory T cells. The study's findings and limits: Compared with controls, patient regulatory T-cell samples yielded roughly tenfold fewer unique productive reads. In CD3G deficiency, regulatory T cells had lower Shannon diversity than autologous conventional CD4+ and control regulatory cells. Regulatory T cells showed the strongest V-J pair restriction and V/J gene skewing among patient repertoires.

Points on this clone: Its antigen remains unknown.

V gave up 7 bases and J gave up 8 bases, with 19 bases separating them. This CDR3 is 14 amino acids long. Germline-derived CDR1 and CDR2 are SNHLY and FYNNEI. Amplification used 52 TRBV primers and 13 TRBJ primers. Here immunoSEQ multiplex PCR was the method, and the copy in TCRdb shows in-frame clones only, minus some. The sample includes roughly 3,200 clones, around 94% of them seen just once. The sequencing input was CD4+ Tregs sorted from blood. The V and J genes are TRBV2 and TRBJ2-3; unclear D gene. This TCR was sampled from a person between 18 and 30 years old with CD3G deficiency. The CDR3 here is CASKATADVGTQYF. In nucleotides, the CDR3 is TGTGCCAGCAAGGCTACGGCAGATGTCGGTACGCAGTATTTT.